A selection of T cell receptor beta chains follows, all from one sample in a study of T cell responses to AZD1222 COVID-19 vaccine. Sequenced by immunoSEQ multiplex PCR; TCRdb stores in-frame clones only, minus some. The sample carries 130,000 to 150,000 clones, about 91% recorded once. This specimen consisted of peripheral blood, obtained on day 0 of AZD1222 vaccination. The receptors shown here come from an adult in good health. Each CDR3 is given with its conserved first and last residue. The D gene is left open where the match is weak. The size entry is marked missing in some rows and otherwise reads once, few, many or a size class.

>once|TRBD1|13|TRBV2|TRBJ1-3
CASSDVGGYTIYF
TGTGCCAGCAGTGATGTAGGGGGCTACACCATATATTTT
>-|TRBD1|13|TRBV6-4|TRBJ1-6
CASSTTGNSPLHF
TGTGCCAGCAGTACGACAGGGAATTCACCCCTCCACTTT
>-|-|13|TRBV6-1|TRBJ1-5
CASSEGQYQPQHF
TGTGCCAGCAGTGAGGGGCAGTATCAGCCCCAGCATTTT
>-|-|13|TRBV6-2/TRBV6-3|TRBJ1-1
CASSSYSNTEAFF
TGTGCCAGCAGTTCGTACAGCAACACTGAAGCTTTCTTT
>-|-|14|TRBV5-5|TRBJ2-5
CASTPGSTQETQYF
TGTGCCAGCACCCCGGGTAGCACCCAAGAGACCCAGTACTTC
>-|TRBD2|21|TRBV7-6|TRBJ2-4
CASSLVPPAGTSGARGNIQYF
TGTGCCAGCAGCTTAGTACCGCCGGCCGGGACTAGCGGGGCCCGAGGGAACATTCAGTACTTC
>-|-|17|TRBV7-2|TRBJ2-6
CASSLGGQLSGANVLTF
TGTGCCAGCAGCTTAGGTGGACAACTTTCTGGGGCCAACGTCCTGACTTTC
>once|TRBD1|15|TRBV19|TRBJ1-3
CASQDRALSGNTIYF
TGTGCCAGTCAGGACAGGGCCCTTTCTGGAAACACCATATATTTT
>-|-|16|TRBV5-6|TRBJ1-3
CASSPLGGLGGNTIYF
TGTGCCAGCAGCCCCCTCGGGGGGTTAGGTGGAAACACCATATATTTT
>-|TRBD1|15|TRBV28|TRBJ2-1
CASSSTTGGNNEQFF
TGTGCCAGCAGTTCTACCACAGGGGGGAACAATGAGCAGTTCTTC
>-|TRBD1|17|TRBV11-2|TRBJ1-4
CASRRQGLFATNEKLFF
TGTGCCAGCAGACGACAGGGACTGTTTGCAACTAATGAAAAACTGTTTTTT
>-|-|13|TRBV9|TRBJ1-2
CASSVARGDGYTF
TGTGCCAGCAGCGTAGCCAGGGGCGATGGCTACACCTTC